The clone carrying this T cell receptor (beta chain) was detected only once. Its antigen is unidentified. Using a J-beta primer mix together with a sample-barcoded 5' primer, a second PCR was run for about 7 to 12 cycles. TCRdb re-derived calls from the 5' RACE reads in MiXCR, one entry per CDR3 protein. The sample contains fewer than 900,000 distinct CDR3 sequences, around 45% of which appear only once. This sample stems from a study of blood T cells in healthy people across ages. Trimming removed 0 bases from V and 4 bases from J, with 10 bases in between. This CDR3 contains 15 residues. Germline loops: CDR1 MNHNY, CDR2 SVGAGI (reference sequence). Points from the study as a whole: Unsorted PBMCs prevented conclusive naive versus antigen-experienced comparison.

The chain recombines TRBV6-6 with TRBJ1-5; tentatively, D is TRBD1 (6 bases). This sequence originates from a woman aged 60-75 years in good health. What was sequenced was blood. Written as DNA, the CDR3 is TGTGCCAGCAGTTACTCGGGGGCTGCTAATCAGCCCCAGCATTTT. Amino acid sequence: CASSYSGAANQPQHF.